This note documents a single T cell receptor beta chain sequence. The method was immunoSEQ multiplex PCR; TCRdb's version includes in-frame clones alone and lacks a portion of them. The sample lists around 96,000 clones, just over 90% occurring once. These data belong to a study of control samples from healthy donors and cancer patients. The CDR3 runs to 12 residues. With 3 bases removed from V and 5 bases from J, the gap between germline ends came to 7 bases. Per the germline V gene, CDR1 is KGHSH and CDR2 is LQKENI. V is TRBV18 and J is TRBJ2-5; no definite D call. What was sequenced was blood. The TCR comes from a man aged 18 to 30 in good health. The CDR3 loop is CASSPGLETQYF. CDR3 bases: TGTGCCAGCTCACCTGGCTTGGAGACCCAGTACTTC. The variable domain in full, completed from reference TRBV18 and TRBJ2-5, reads NAGVMQNPRHLVRRRGQEARLRCSPMKGHSHVYWYRQLPEEGLKFMVYLQKENIIDESGMPKERFSAEFPKEGPSILRIQQVVRGDSAAYFCASSPGLETQYFGPGTRLLVL.